What follows are 10 T cell receptor beta chains derived from one specimen sequenced in a study of tumor and adjacent non-tumor tissue in lung cancer. This sample's RNA came from whole unsorted tissue. Distant lung tissue was collected more than 3 cm away from the tumor edge. Three rounds of nested PCR, following a modified ARM-PCR protocol, produced the TCRbeta library. TCRdb called the multiplex PCR reads again in MiXCR, with one record for every CDR3 protein. In the table there are 110,000 or so distinct CDR3 sequences, 60% to 70% of which are singletons. Sequenced: distant non-tumor lung tissue. The receptors derive from a man in his 60s with non-small cell lung cancer.

This clonotype was counted a few times. This chain connects TRBV30 to TRBJ1-1; D is perhaps TRBD1 (6 bases). CDR1 and CDR2 from the germline V gene are GTSNPN and SVGIG (reference sequence). The CDR3 contains 15 residues. The V gene lost 0 bases and the J gene lost 3 bases, with 14 bases spanning the gap. This CDR3 is CAWSVWGGGHTEAFF. The CDR3 DNA is TGTGCCTGGAGTGTTTGGGGCGGGGGGCACACTGAAGCTTTCTTT.

With regard to this clonotype: One junction end disagrees with the germline gene, perhaps due to a read error. The chain has TRBV5-1 and TRBJ1-2; D unclear. Germline CDR1 and CDR2: SGHRS and YFSETQ. This CDR3 comprises 14 residues. CDR3 nucleotides: TGCACCAGCAGCTTGTTGCTGTCGGCCGGCGGCTACACCTTC. Protein sequence: CTSSLLLSAGGYTF.

Remarks on this clonotype: The junction departs from germline at one end; a sequencing error may be responsible. V usage is TRBV5-1 and J usage is TRBJ2-5, with TRBD2 as a possible D gene (6 bases). Germline V CDR1 and CDR2: SGHRS, YFSETQ. The CDR3 extends over 14 amino acids. The DNA for the CDR3 is TGCGCCAGCAGCTGCCGGGGGTTACAAGAGACCCAGTATTTC. Its protein product is CASSCRGLQETQYF.

In regard to this clonotype: At one end the junction does not follow the germline gene, possibly because of a read error. The chain uses TRBV5-1 and TRBJ2-5; 7 bases fit TRBD1. From germline, CDR1 is SGHRS and CDR2 YFSETQ. This CDR3 contains 13 residues. Here the CDR3 DNA reads TGCGCCAGCAGCCAGGGGACAGTCGAGACTCAGTACTTC. Translated: CASSQGTVETQYF.

This clonotype was counted many times. The rearrangement uses TRBV5-4 and TRBJ2-1, with 11 bases aligning to TRBD2. The V gene's germline CDR1 is SGHNT and CDR2 YYREEE (reference sequence). The CDR3 has 14 residues. V dropped 4 bases and J dropped 8; count of bases not matched to a gene: 5. The CDR3 loop reads CASSASSGGYEQFF. The DNA for the CDR3 is TGTGCCAGCAGCGCATCTAGCGGGGGGTATGAGCAGTTCTTC.

At least ten counts were recorded for this clonotype. The chain is built from TRBV5-4 and TRBJ2-3; possibly TRBD1 or TRBD2 for D (5 bases each). The ends were cut back, 3 bases at V and 1 base at J, with 9 bases in the middle. The length of the CDR3 is 14 residues. CDR1 SGHNT and CDR2 YYREEE come from the germline V gene (reference sequence). The CDR3 reads CASSSWDRTDTQYF. For the CDR3, the DNA is TGTGCCAGCAGCTCCTGGGACCGCACAGATACGCAGTATTTT.

The CDR3 region has the DNA TGCAGTGCCCCAGGACGGGACAGAGGGCCCGATACGCAGTATTTT. It yields the protein CSAPGRDRGPDTQYF. This rearrangement joins TRBV20-1 to TRBJ2-3; 7 bases agree with TRBD1. Germline assignment: CDR1 DFQATT and CDR2 SNEGSKA (reference sequence). The CDR3 spans 15 residues. Trimming removed 6 bases from V and 6 bases from J; junction bases left unmatched: 15.

In regard to this clonotype: One junction end disagrees with the germline gene, perhaps due to a read error. This rearrangement joins TRBV4-1 to TRBJ1-6; D gene unclear. The germline gives CDR1 MGHRA, CDR2 YSYEKL. This CDR3 is 17 amino acids long. This CDR3 is CASSQELRPIGNSPLHF. For the CDR3, the DNA is TGCGCCAGCAGCCAAGAACTAAGACCAATAGGGAATTCACCACTCCACTTT.

A word on this clonotype: A clone one base away is much larger, so this may be a read error. The chain carries TRBV5-4 and TRBJ1-2; D unresolved. The germline gives CDR1 SGHNT, CDR2 YYREEE (reference sequence). The ends were cut back, 2 bases at V and 7 bases at J, with 15 bases in the middle. CDR3 length: 14 residues. This chain's CDR3 is CASSFGRASSGYTF. CDR3 sequence (DNA): TGTGCCAGCAGCTTCGGGAGAGCAAGCTCTGGCTACACCTTC.

In the case of this clonotype: With a much larger clone just one base away, this may be a read error. The chain uses TRBV20-1 and TRBJ2-2; 8 bases fit TRBD2. Germline CDR1 reads DFQATT; CDR2 reads SNEGSKA (reference sequence). This CDR3 contains 16 residues. The CDR3 protein is CCARVPFGGAGGELFF. CDR3 DNA: TGCTGTGCTAGAGTCCCCTTCGGGGGGGCCGGGGGGGAGCTGTTTTTT.